The table lists the clone carrying this TCR beta chain with a count of one. This specimen belongs to a study of CD8+CD57+ T cells in acquired aplastic anemia. Whoever was chosen for sequencing had shown CD8+CD57+ cell expansion by flow cytometry. Profiling that covered TCR beta VDJ and CDR3 relied on genomic DNA as its template. TCRdb fed the reads into MiXCR, producing one record per CDR3 protein. The table has around 500,000 distinct CDR3 sequences, roughly 34% seen once. The CDR3 spans 16 residues. Germline V gene data show CDR1 as LGHNA and CDR2 as YNFKEQ. V trimming: 4 bases; J trimming: 8 bases; junction bases outside the gene matches: 13.

The V and J genes are TRBV4-2 and TRBJ2-1; TRBD1 matches 8 bases. What was sequenced was sorted CD4+, CD8+, or CD8+CD57+ T cells (not recorded which) from PBMCs. The clonotype was recovered from a human donor with aplastic anemia. CDR3 nucleotide sequence: TGTGCCAGCAGCCGGGGGACAGGAGGGCCGCCAGATGAGCAGTTCTTC. Amino acids: CASSRGTGGPPDEQFF.